The 14 T cell receptor beta chains reported below all come from one sample, sequenced in a study of control samples from healthy donors and cancer patients (dated by TCRdb to the early 2020s). The library was built by means of the immunoSEQ multiplex PCR assay. Imported from immuneACCESS, the table was reduced by TCRdb to in-frame sequences with V and J called. These copies leave out some clones; in studies compared against another copy, an unresolved V gene accounts for under half, and the cause of the remainder is not known. The sample data list 69,000 or so clones, and less than 95% of these were observed just once. Approximately 2.8% of the sample is held by the ten biggest clonotypes. The specimen was blood. The receptors come from a woman aged 25 to 45 in good health.

The rearrangement links TRBV10-3 to TRBJ1-1; D gene unclear. This CDR3 contains 12 residues. V dropped 11 bases and J dropped 0 bases, with 10 bases sitting between them. Germline V gene sequence: CDR1 ENHRY, CDR2 SYGVKD. CDR3 nucleotides: TGTGCCTGCCCAAGACTGAACACTGAAGCTTTCTTT. Protein sequence: CACPRLNTEAFF.

V gene TRBV2 combines with J gene TRBJ1-1, with TRBD1 matching over 8 bases. Germline trimming cut 5 bases from V and 6 bases from J; bases unmatched to any gene: 20. The CDR3 length is 18 residues. Per the germline V gene, CDR1 is SNHLY and CDR2 is FYNNEI. This chain's CDR3 is CASSQGGETGTGRAEAFF. The CDR3 region has the DNA TGTGCCAGCAGTCAAGGGGGGGAGACCGGGACAGGTAGGGCTGAAGCTTTCTTT.

J is TRBJ2-5 and V is TRBV7-9; maybe TRBD1 (5 bases). Trimming removed 5 bases from V and 9 bases from J, with 10 bases in between. The CDR3 consists of 11 residues. CDR1 is SEHNR, CDR2 FQNEAQ, per germline (reference sequence). DNA of the CDR3: TGTGCCAGCAGCCCGGACATCCCCCAGTACTTC. As protein: CASSPDIPQYF. Full variable domain (outside the CDR3, taken from reference TRBV7-9 and TRBJ2-5): DTGVSQNPRHKITKRGQNVTFRCDPISEHNRLYWYRQTLGQGPEFLTYFQNEAQLEKSRLLSDRFSAERPKGSFSTLEIQRTEQGDSAMYLCASSPDIPQYFGPGTRLLVL.

V is TRBV6-1 and J is TRBJ1-1, with D unclear. V was pared by 3 bases and J by 0 bases, with 8 bases between. The germline V gene encodes CDR1 MNHNS and CDR2 SASEGT. The CDR3 totals 14 residues. DNA of the CDR3: TGTGCCAGCAGTGATCCGGGGATGAACACTGAAGCTTTCTTT. Residues: CASSDPGMNTEAFF.

This chain uses TRBV27 with TRBJ1-5; tentative D call: TRBD1 (6 bases). The CDR3 is 14 amino acids. V was shortened by 3 bases and J by 5 bases, with 11 bases between the two germline ends. Germline-derived CDR1 and CDR2 are MNHEY and SMNVEV (reference sequence). CDR3 in amino acids: CASSLYAGDQPQHF. The CDR3 DNA sequence: TGTGCCAGCAGTTTGTATGCAGGGGATCAGCCCCAGCATTTT.

This clone appeared a single time. In DNA form, the CDR3 reads TGCAGCGTCCGAGCCGGGGCTGAAGCTTTCTTT. It is translated as CSVRAGAEAFF. The chain recombines TRBV29-1 with TRBJ1-1; D uncertain. The germline V gene encodes CDR1 SQVTM and CDR2 ANQGSEA. V lost 6 bases and J lost 6, with 11 bases in between. This CDR3 is 11 amino acids long. Full variable domain (remainder filled in from reference TRBV29-1 and TRBJ1-1): SAVISQKPSRDICQRGTSLTIQCQVDSQVTMMFWYRQQPGQSLTLIATANQGSEATYESGFVIDKFPISRPNLTFSTLTVSNMSPEDSSIYLCSVRAGAEAFFGQGTRLTVV.

The chain combines TRBV3-1 (or the pseudogene TRBV3-2) with TRBJ1-5; 7 bases fit TRBD1. CDR3 length: 17 amino acids. J gave up 6 bases and V 3 bases, and 14 bases lay outside the gene matches. Germline V lookup: CDR1 LGHDT, CDR2 YNNKEL (reference sequence). The CDR3 nucleotides are TGTGCCAGCAGCCAGGAACCCCCAGGGACAGACAGTCAGCCCCAGCATTTT. Protein sequence: CASSQEPPGTDSQPQHF.

For this clone: This sequence may be a read error, since a much larger clone differs from it by one base. Additional DNA sequences in this sample encode the identical CDR3. The chain uses TRBV27 and TRBJ1-2; D uncertain. Between the trimmed V and J ends, which lost 6 bases and 7 bases, there was a span of 15 bases. CDR1 and CDR2 (germline): MNHEY, SMNVEV (reference sequence). CDR3 length equals 13 residues. The CDR3 is CASSPTLAGGYTF. DNA of the CDR3: TGTGCCAGCAGCCCTACATTGGCGGGTGGCTACACCTTC.

The J gene is TRBJ1-1, the V gene TRBV2; D unresolved. Germline values: CDR1 SNHLY, CDR2 FYNNEI. The V gene lost 6 bases and the J gene lost 2 bases, with 16 bases spanning the gap. This CDR3 has 15 residues. The CDR3 DNA sequence: TGTGCCAGCAGAAGATCGGAGCTTGTTAACACTGAAGCTTTCTTT. Translated, it gives CASRRSELVNTEAFF.

The chain employs TRBV28 and TRBJ1-1; TRBD1 matches at 8 bases. In germline, CDR1 is MDHEN, CDR2 SYDVKM. This CDR3 has 12 residues. The V and J ends lost 8 bases and 4 bases, in that order; junction bases with no gene match: 3. The CDR3 nucleotides read TGTGCCAGCCGTGACAGGGGCACTGAAGCTTTCTTT. Translating gives CASRDRGTEAFF.

The J gene is TRBJ1-1, the V gene TRBV13, with TRBD1 matching 8 bases. CDR3 length: 14 residues. Per germline, CDR1 PRHDT and CDR2 FYEKMQ (reference sequence). V trimming: 3 bases; J trimming: 3 bases; junction bases outside the gene matches: 3. CDR3 protein: CASSFDRGHTEAFF. In nucleotides, the CDR3 is TGTGCCAGCAGCTTTGACAGGGGACACACTGAAGCTTTCTTT. Full variable domain (missing parts from reference TRBV13 and TRBJ1-1): AAGVIQSPRHLIKEKRETATLKCYPIPRHDTVYWYQQGPGQDPQFLISFYEKMQSDKGSIPDRFSAQQFSDYHSELNMSSLELGDSALYFCASSFDRGHTEAFFGQGTRLTVV.

The genes are TRBV11-3 and TRBJ2-1, with 8 positions matching TRBD1. The CDR3 is 16 amino acids. The ends lost 5 bases at V and 6 bases at J; junction bases unmatched: 12. The V gene's germline CDR1 is SGHNT and CDR2 YENEEA. In DNA, the CDR3 is TGTGCCAGCAGCCCCTTTACGGGGACAGGCATCAATGAGCAGTTCTTC. The encoded protein is CASSPFTGTGINEQFF.

The rearrangement links TRBV2 to TRBJ1-2; no firm D call. Germline V gives CDR1 SNHLY, CDR2 FYNNEI. The CDR3 has 15 amino acids. V lost 4 bases and J 6 bases, leaving 18 bases between the germline ends. The CDR3 bases are TGTGCCAGCAGTGCTAAGAGAACCGAGAGGGATGGCTACACCTTC. Its protein is CASSAKRTERDGYTF.

This clone was counted once. The chain employs TRBV5-5 and TRBJ1-3; 8 bases fit TRBD1. The CDR3 is 16 residues long. Trimming took 2 bases from V and 3 from J; bases not matched to a gene: 7. CDR1 and CDR2 (germline): SGHKS, YYEKEE (reference sequence). CDR3 bases: TGTGCCAGCAGCTTCTTCGCAGGGGGCTTTGGAAACACCATATATTTT. Amino acid sequence: CASSFFAGGFGNTIYF.